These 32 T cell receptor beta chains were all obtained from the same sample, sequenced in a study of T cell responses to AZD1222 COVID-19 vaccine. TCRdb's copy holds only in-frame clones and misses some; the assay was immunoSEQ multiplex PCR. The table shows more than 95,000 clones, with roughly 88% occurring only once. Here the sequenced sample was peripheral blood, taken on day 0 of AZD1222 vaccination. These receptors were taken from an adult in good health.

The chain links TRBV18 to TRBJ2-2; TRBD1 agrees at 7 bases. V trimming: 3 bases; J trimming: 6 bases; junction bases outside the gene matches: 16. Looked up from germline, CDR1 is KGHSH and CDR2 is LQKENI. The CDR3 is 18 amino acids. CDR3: CASSPPGQYFPGSGELFF. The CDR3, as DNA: TGTGCCAGCTCACCGCCGGGACAGTATTTCCCGGGGTCCGGGGAGCTGTTTTTT.

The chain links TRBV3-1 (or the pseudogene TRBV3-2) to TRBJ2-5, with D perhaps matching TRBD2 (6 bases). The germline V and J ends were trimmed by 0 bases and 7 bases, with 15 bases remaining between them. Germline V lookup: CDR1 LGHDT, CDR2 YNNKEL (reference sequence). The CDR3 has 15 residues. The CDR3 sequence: CASSQDYLARGTQYF. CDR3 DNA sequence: TGTGCCAGCAGCCAAGATTATCTAGCGCGAGGGACCCAGTACTTC.

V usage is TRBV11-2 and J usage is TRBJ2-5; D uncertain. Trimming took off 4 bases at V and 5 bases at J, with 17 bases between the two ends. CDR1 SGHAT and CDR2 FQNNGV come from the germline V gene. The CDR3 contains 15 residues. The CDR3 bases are TGTGCCAGCAGCTCAGTAACCGCCCGCCGGGAGACCCAGTACTTC. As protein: CASSSVTARRETQYF.

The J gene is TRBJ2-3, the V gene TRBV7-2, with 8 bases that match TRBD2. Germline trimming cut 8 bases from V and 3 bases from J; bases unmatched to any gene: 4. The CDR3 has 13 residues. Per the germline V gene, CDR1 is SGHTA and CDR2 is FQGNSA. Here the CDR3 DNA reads TGTGCCAGCGGCCCGGGGGGGACAGATACGCAGTATTTT. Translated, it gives CASGPGGTDTQYF. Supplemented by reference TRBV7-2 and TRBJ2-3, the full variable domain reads GAGVSQSPSNKVTEKGKDVELRCDPISGHTALYWYRQSLGQGLEFLIYFQGNSAPDKSGLPSDRFSAERTGGSVSTLTIQRTQQEDSAVYLCASGPGGTDTQYFGPGTRLTVL.

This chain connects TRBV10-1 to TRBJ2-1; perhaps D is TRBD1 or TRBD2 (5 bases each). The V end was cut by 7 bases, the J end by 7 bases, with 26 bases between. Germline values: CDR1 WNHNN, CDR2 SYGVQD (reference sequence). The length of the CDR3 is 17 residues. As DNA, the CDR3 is TGCGCCAGCACCGACGAATCCGGGACGACGGGGCGGAATGAGCAGTTCTTC. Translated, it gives CASTDESGTTGRNEQFF.

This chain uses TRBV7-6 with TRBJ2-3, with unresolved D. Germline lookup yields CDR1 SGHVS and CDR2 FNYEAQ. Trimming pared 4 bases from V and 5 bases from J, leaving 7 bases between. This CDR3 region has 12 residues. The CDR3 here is CASSYTGDTQYF. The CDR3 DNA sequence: TGTGCCAGCAGCTATACTGGAGATACGCAGTATTTT.

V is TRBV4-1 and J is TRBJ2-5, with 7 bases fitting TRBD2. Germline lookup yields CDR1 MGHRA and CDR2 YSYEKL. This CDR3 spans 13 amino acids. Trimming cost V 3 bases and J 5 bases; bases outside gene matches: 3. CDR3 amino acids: CASSQRERETQYF. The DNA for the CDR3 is TGCGCCAGCAGCCAGCGGGAGAGGGAGACCCAGTACTTC.

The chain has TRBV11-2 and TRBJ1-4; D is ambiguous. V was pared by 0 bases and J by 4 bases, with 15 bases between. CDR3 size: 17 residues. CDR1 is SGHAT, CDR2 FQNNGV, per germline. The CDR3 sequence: CASSLDEVKLHNEKLFF. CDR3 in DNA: TGTGCCAGCAGCTTAGATGAGGTTAAACTGCATAATGAAAAACTGTTTTTT.

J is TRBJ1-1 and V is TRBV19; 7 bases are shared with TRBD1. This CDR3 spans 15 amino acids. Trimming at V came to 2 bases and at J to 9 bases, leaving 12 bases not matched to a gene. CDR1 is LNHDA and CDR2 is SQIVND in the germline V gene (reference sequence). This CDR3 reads CASSISEGANKQAFF. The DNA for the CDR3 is TGTGCCAGTAGTATATCGGAGGGGGCTAATAAGCAAGCTTTCTTT.

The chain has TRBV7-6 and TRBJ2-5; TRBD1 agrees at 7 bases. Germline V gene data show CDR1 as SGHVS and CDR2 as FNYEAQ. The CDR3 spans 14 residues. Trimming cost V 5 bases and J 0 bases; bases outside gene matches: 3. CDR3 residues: CASSRGQYQETQYF. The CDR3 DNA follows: TGTGCCAGCAGCAGGGGGCAGTACCAAGAGACCCAGTACTTC.

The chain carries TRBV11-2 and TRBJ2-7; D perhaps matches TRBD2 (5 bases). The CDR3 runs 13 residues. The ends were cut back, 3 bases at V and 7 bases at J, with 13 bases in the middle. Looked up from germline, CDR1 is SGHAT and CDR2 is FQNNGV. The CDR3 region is CASSFDYRLEQYF. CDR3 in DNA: TGTGCCAGCAGCTTTGACTATCGACTGGAGCAGTACTTC.

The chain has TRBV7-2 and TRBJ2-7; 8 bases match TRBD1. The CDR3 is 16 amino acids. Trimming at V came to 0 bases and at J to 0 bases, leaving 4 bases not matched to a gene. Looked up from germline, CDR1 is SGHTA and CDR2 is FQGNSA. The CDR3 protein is CASSLALTGGSYEQYF. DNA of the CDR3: TGTGCCAGCAGCTTAGCGCTAACAGGGGGCTCCTACGAGCAGTACTTC.

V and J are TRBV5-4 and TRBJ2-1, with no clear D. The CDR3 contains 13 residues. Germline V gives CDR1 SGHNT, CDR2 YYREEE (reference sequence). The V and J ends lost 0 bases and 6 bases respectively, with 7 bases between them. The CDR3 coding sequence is TGTGCCAGCAGCTTGGGGGCGGTCAATGAGCAGTTCTTC. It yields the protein CASSLGAVNEQFF. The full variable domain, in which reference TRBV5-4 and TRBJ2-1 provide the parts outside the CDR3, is ETGVTQSPTHLIKTRGQQVTLRCSSQSGHNTVSWYQQALGQGPQFIFQYYREEENGRGNFPPRFSGLQFPNYSSELNVNALELDDSALYLCASSLGAVNEQFFGPGTRLTVL.

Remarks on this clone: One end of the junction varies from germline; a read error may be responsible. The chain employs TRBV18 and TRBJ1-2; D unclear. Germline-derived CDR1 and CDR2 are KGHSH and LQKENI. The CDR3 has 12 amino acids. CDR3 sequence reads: CASSPGSNGYTF. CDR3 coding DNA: TGTGCCAGCTCACCGGGGAGTAATGGGTACACCTTC. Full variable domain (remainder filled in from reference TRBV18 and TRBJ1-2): NAGVMQNPRHLVRRRGQEARLRCSPMKGHSHVYWYRQLPEEGLKFMVYLQKENIIDESGMPKERFSAEFPKEGPSILRIQQVVRGDSAAYFCASSPGSNGYTFGSGTRLTVV.

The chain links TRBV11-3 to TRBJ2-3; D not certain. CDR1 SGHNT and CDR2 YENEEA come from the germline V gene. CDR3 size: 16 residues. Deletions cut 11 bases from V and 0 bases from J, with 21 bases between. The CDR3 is CAPTRRRLNSTDTQYF. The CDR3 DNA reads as TGTGCCCCGACAAGGCGGCGACTGAACAGCACAGATACGCAGTATTTT.

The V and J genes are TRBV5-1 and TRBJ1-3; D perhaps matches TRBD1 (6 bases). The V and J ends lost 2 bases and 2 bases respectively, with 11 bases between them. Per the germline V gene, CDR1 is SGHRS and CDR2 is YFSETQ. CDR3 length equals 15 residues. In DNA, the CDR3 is TGCGCCAGCAGCTTCGGACAGACACCTGGAAACACCATATATTTT. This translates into CASSFGQTPGNTIYF.

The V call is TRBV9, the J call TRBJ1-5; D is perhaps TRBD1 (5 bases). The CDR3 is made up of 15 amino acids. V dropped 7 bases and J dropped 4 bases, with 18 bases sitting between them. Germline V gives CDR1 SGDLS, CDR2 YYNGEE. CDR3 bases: TGTGCCAGCTCCGCGGGGGGTGGGGAGAATCAGCCCCAGCATTTT. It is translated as CASSAGGGENQPQHF. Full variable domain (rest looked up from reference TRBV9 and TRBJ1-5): DSGVTQTPKHLITATGQRVTLRCSPRSGDLSVYWYQQSLDQGLQFLIQYYNGEERAKGNILERFSAQQFPDLHSELNLSSLELGDSALYFCASSAGGGENQPQHFGDGTRLSIL.

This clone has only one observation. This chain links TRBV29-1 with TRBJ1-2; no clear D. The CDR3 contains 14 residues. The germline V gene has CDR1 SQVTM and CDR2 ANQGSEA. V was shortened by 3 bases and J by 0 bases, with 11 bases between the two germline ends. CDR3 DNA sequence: TGCAGCGTTGAGTTAGGCCGATCTAACTATGGCTACACCTTC. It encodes CSVELGRSNYGYTF.

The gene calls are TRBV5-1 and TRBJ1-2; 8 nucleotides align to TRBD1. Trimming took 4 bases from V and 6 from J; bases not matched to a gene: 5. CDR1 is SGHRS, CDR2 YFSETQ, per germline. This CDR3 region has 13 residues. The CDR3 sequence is CASSLRQGNGYTF. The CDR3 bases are TGCGCCAGCAGCCTTCGACAGGGGAATGGCTACACCTTC.

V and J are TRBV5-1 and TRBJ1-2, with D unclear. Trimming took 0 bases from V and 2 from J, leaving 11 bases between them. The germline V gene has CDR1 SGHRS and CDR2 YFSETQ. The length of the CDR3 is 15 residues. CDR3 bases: TGCGCCAGCAGCTTGGATACTAGGAAGAACTATGGCTACACCTTC. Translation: CASSLDTRKNYGYTF.

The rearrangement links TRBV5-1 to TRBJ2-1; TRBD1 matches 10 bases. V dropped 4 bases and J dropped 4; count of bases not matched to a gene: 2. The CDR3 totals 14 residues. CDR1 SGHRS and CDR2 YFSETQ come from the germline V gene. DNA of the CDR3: TGCGCCAGCAGCCCGGGACAGGGGTACAATGAGCAGTTCTTC. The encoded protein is CASSPGQGYNEQFF. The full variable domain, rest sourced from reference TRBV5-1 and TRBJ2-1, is KAGVTQTPRYLIKTRGQQVTLSCSPISGHRSVSWYQQTPGQGLQFLFEYFSETQRNKGNFPGRFSGRQFSNSRSEMNVSTLELGDSALYLCASSPGQGYNEQFFGPGTRLTVL.

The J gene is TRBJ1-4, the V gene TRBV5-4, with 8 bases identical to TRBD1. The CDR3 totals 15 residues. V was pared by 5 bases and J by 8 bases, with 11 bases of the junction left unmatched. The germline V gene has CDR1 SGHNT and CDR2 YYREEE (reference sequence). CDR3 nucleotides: TGTGCCAGCAGTTCAGCGCAGGGGGCAGGGGAAAAACTGTTTTTT. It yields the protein CASSSAQGAGEKLFF.

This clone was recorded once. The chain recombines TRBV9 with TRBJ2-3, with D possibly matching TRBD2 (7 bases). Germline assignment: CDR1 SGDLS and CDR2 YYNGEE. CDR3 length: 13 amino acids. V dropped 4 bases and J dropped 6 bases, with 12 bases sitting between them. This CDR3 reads CASSSRGGDTQYF. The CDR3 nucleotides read TGTGCCAGCAGCTCCAGGGGAGGGGATACGCAGTATTTT.

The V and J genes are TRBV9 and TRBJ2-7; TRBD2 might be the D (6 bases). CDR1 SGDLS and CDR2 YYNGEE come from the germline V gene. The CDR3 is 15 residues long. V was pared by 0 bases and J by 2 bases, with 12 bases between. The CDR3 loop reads CASSVAGDPTYEQYF. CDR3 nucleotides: TGTGCCAGCAGCGTAGCGGGGGACCCCACCTACGAGCAGTACTTC.

The CDR3: CASSETGLSNQPQHF. The CDR3 nucleotides read TGTGCCAGCAGTGAAACGGGACTTAGCAATCAGCCCCAGCATTTT. J is TRBJ1-5 and V is TRBV2; tentatively, D is TRBD1 (5 bases). The V gene's germline CDR1 is SNHLY and CDR2 FYNNEI. The V end was cut by 2 bases, the J end by 0 bases, with 8 bases between. CDR3 size: 15 residues. Full variable domain (missing parts from reference TRBV2 and TRBJ1-5): EPEVTQTPSHQVTQMGQEVILRCVPISNHLYFYWYRQILGQKVEFLVSFYNNEISEKSEIFDDQFSVERPDGSNFTLKIRSTKLEDSAMYFCASSETGLSNQPQHFGDGTRLSIL.

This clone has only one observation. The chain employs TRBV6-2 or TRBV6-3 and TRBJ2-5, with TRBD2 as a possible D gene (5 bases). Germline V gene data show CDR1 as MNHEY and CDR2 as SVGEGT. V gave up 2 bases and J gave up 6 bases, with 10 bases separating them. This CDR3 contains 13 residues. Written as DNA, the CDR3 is TGTGCCAGCAGTTACGGAGGCCTCAAGACCCAGTACTTC. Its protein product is CASSYGGLKTQYF.

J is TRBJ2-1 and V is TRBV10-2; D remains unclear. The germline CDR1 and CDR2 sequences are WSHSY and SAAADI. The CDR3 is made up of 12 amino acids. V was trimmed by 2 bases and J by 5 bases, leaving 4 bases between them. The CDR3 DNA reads TGCGCCAGCAGTGAGACAGACAATGAGCAGTTCTTC. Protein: CASSETDNEQFF.

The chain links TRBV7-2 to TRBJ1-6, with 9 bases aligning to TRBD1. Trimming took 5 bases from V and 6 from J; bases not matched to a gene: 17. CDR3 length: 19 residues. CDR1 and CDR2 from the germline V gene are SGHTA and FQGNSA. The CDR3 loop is CASSHASTRDRDLNSPLHF. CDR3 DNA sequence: TGTGCCAGCAGCCATGCCTCTACCCGGGACAGGGACCTTAATTCACCCCTCCACTTT.

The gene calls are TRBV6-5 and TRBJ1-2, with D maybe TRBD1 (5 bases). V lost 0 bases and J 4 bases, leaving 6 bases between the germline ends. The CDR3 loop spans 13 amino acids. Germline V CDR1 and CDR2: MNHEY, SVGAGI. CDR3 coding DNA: TGTGCCAGCAGTTACTCTGGGGGCTATGGCTACACCTTC. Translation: CASSYSGGYGYTF.

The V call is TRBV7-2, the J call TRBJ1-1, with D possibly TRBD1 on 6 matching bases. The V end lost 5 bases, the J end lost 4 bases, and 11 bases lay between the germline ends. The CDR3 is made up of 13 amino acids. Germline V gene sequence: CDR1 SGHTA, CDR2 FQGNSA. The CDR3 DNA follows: TGTGCCAGCAGCGGGCGAGGGGGCACTGAAGCTTTCTTT. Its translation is CASSGRGGTEAFF.

CDR3 loop: CASTWGEDTEAFF. The CDR3 DNA sequence: TGTGCCAGCACGTGGGGAGAGGACACTGAAGCTTTCTTT. The chain is built from TRBV6-5 and TRBJ1-1; D gene unclear. Trimming stripped 7 bases from V and 3 bases from J, with 12 bases between. This CDR3 has 13 amino acids. CDR1 and CDR2 from the germline V gene are MNHEY and SVGAGI.

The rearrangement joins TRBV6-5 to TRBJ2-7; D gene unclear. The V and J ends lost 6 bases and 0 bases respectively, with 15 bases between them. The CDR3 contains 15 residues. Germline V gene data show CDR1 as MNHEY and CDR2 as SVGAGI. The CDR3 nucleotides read TGTGCCAGCAGCTCCCTCCACGGAAGCTCCTACGAGCAGTACTTC. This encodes CASSSLHGSSYEQYF.